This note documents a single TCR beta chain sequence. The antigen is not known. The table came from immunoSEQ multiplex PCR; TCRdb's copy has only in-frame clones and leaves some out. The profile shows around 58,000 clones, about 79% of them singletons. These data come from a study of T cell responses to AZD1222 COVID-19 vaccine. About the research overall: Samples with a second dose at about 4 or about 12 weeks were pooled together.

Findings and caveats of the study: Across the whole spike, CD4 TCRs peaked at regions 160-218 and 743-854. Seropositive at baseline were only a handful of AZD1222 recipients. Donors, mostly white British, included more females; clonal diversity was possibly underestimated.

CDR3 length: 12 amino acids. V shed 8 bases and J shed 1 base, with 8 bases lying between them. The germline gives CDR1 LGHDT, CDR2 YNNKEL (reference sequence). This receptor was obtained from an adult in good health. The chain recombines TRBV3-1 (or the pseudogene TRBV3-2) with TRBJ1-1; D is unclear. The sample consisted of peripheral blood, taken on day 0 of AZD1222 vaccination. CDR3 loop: CASGVGNTEAFF. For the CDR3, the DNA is TGTGCCAGCGGAGTAGGGAACACTGAAGCTTTCTTT.